This is a list of T cell receptor beta chains from one sample in a study of T cells in Graves' hyperthyroidism and ophthalmopathy. Via MiXCR, TCRdb re-called the multiplex PCR reads, giving one row per CDR3 protein. The sample yields hundreds of thousands of distinct CDR3 sequences, approximately 15% seen once. The sequencing input was blood. Every receptor here comes from a woman in her forties with Graves' ophthalmopathy. Both conserved end residues are part of each CDR3. Fields, in order: V gene, J gene, D gene, clone size, CDR3 DNA, CDR3 protein. A D gene is named only where the DNA matches it firmly. Where a row states a size, it is once, few, many or the class of an expanded clone; other rows omit it.

V gene: TRBV3-1
J gene: TRBJ2-7
D gene: .
clone size: many
CDR3 DNA: TGTGCCAGCAGCCAAGTGGGAAGCTCGAGCTCCTACGAGCAGTACTTC
CDR3 protein: CASSQVGSSSSYEQYF

V gene: TRBV28
J gene: TRBJ2-1
D gene: .
clone size: .
CDR3 DNA: TGTGCCAGCAGGTTCACCGACAGGAATGAGCAGTTCTTC
CDR3 protein: CASRFTDRNEQFF

V gene: TRBV12-3/TRBV12-4
J gene: TRBJ2-1
D gene: .
clone size: .
CDR3 DNA: TGTGCCAGCAGTCTTCAGCAGGAGCAGTTCTTC
CDR3 protein: CASSLQQEQFF

V gene: TRBV7-8
J gene: TRBJ2-4
D gene: .
clone size: few
CDR3 DNA: TGTGCCAGCAGCCCGGGCGGATACAAAAACATTCAGTACTTC
CDR3 protein: CASSPGGYKNIQYF

V gene: TRBV7-2
J gene: TRBJ1-1
D gene: .
clone size: few
CDR3 DNA: TGTGCCAGCAGCTTAGTCCGGGTCACTGAAGCTTTCTTT
CDR3 protein: CASSLVRVTEAFF

V gene: TRBV24-1
J gene: TRBJ2-7
D gene: .
clone size: .
CDR3 DNA: TGTGCCACCAGTGATTCGGGGACTCGACCCTACGAGCAGTACTTC
CDR3 protein: CATSDSGTRPYEQYF

V gene: TRBV28
J gene: TRBJ2-7
D gene: TRBD1
clone size: many
CDR3 DNA: TGTGCCAGCAGTTTATCGGGGACAGGGTGGCACGAGCAGTACTTC
CDR3 protein: CASSLSGTGWHEQYF

V gene: TRBV9
J gene: TRBJ2-3
D gene: TRBD1
clone size: few
CDR3 DNA: TGTGCCAGCAGCGTAGTGGGACAGGGGCAGTCGGATACGCAGTATTTT
CDR3 protein: CASSVVGQGQSDTQYF

V gene: TRBV28
J gene: TRBJ1-5
D gene: .
clone size: many
CDR3 DNA: TGTGCCAGCAGTTTGCACCCGGCCGGGTCCAATCAGCCCCAGCATTTT
CDR3 protein: CASSLHPAGSNQPQHF

V gene: TRBV6-1
J gene: TRBJ1-1
D gene: .
clone size: .
CDR3 DNA: TGTGCCAGCAGTTTTCTTAGCGTTTTGGATGAAGCTTTCTTT
CDR3 protein: CASSFLSVLDEAFF

V gene: TRBV6-9
J gene: TRBJ2-5
D gene: .
clone size: .
CDR3 DNA: TGTGCCAGCAGTTACCCCTCCGGGATTAGCGGTCAAGAGACCCAGTACTTC
CDR3 protein: CASSYPSGISGQETQYF

V gene: TRBV3-1
J gene: TRBJ1-1
D gene: TRBD1
clone size: many
CDR3 DNA: TGTGCCAGCAGCCAAGATGTCCGGGACAGGGGAAGGGGCACTGAAGCTTTCTTT
CDR3 protein: CASSQDVRDRGRGTEAFF

V gene: TRBV3-1
J gene: TRBJ1-2
D gene: TRBD1
clone size: many
CDR3 DNA: TGTGCCAGCAGCCAAGAACGCCCGGGACAGCCTTATGGCTACACCTTC
CDR3 protein: CASSQERPGQPYGYTF

V gene: TRBV14
J gene: TRBJ2-7
D gene: .
clone size: many
CDR3 DNA: TGTGCCAGCAGCCAGGGCGGTTTCTCCTACGAGCAGTACTTC
CDR3 protein: CASSQGGFSYEQYF

V gene: TRBV27
J gene: TRBJ2-3
D gene: .
clone size: many
CDR3 DNA: TGTGCCACCTATACAGAGAGCACAGATACGCAGTATTTT
CDR3 protein: CATYTESTDTQYF

V gene: TRBV7-9
J gene: TRBJ2-3
D gene: TRBD1
clone size: .
CDR3 DNA: TGTGCCAGCAGCCCCGTCTCACTCTTGCCCGGGACAGATCCAGATACGCAGTATTTT
CDR3 protein: CASSPVSLLPGTDPDTQYF

V gene: TRBV2
J gene: TRBJ1-2
D gene: .
clone size: .
CDR3 DNA: TGTGTCAGCAGTCCAGGGGAAGACTATGGCTACACCTTC
CDR3 protein: CVSSPGEDYGYTF

V gene: TRBV27
J gene: TRBJ1-5
D gene: TRBD1
clone size: many
CDR3 DNA: TGTGCCAGCAGTAGTCAGGGGGCGGATCAGCCCCAGCATTTT
CDR3 protein: CASSSQGADQPQHF

V gene: TRBV20-1
J gene: TRBJ2-7
D gene: TRBD2
clone size: many
CDR3 DNA: TGCAGCGGACTAGCGGGATCCTACGAGCAGTACTTC
CDR3 protein: CSGLAGSYEQYF

V gene: TRBV18
J gene: TRBJ2-2
D gene: .
clone size: few
CDR3 DNA: TGTGCCAGCTCGACGGGACGATCATTGACCCCGAACACCGGGGAGCTGTTTTTT
CDR3 protein: CASSTGRSLTPNTGELFF

V gene: TRBV20-1
J gene: TRBJ2-1
D gene: .
clone size: few
CDR3 DNA: TGCAGTGCTAGACTTACTAGGCAGGAGCAGTTCTTC
CDR3 protein: CSARLTRQEQFF

V gene: TRBV19
J gene: TRBJ2-1
D gene: TRBD2
clone size: .
CDR3 DNA: TGTGCCAGTAGTACCCCCGTCAGCGGGGGCGAGCAGTTCTTC
CDR3 protein: CASSTPVSGGEQFF

V gene: TRBV27
J gene: TRBJ2-7
D gene: .
clone size: .
CDR3 DNA: TGTGCTAGCAAGGACCGTTACGAGCAGTACTTC
CDR3 protein: CASKDRYEQYF

V gene: TRBV29-1
J gene: TRBJ1-1
D gene: .
clone size: .
CDR3 DNA: TGCAGCGTCCTACATGGGAACACTGAAGCTTTCTTT
CDR3 protein: CSVLHGNTEAFF

V gene: TRBV28
J gene: TRBJ2-4
D gene: TRBD2
clone size: many
CDR3 DNA: TGTGCCAGCAGCCAAATAGGGACTAGCGGGAGTAAAAACATTCAGTACTTC
CDR3 protein: CASSQIGTSGSKNIQYF

V gene: TRBV5-5
J gene: TRBJ1-2
D gene: .
clone size: .
CDR3 DNA: TGTGCCAGCAGCCAAGATCTCACAGACTATGGCTACACCTTC
CDR3 protein: CASSQDLTDYGYTF

V gene: TRBV27
J gene: TRBJ2-7
D gene: .
clone size: many
CDR3 DNA: TGTGCCAGCAGTTCCATCGGGTTGAGGGACGAGCAGTACTTC
CDR3 protein: CASSSIGLRDEQYF